Each of the 10 T cell receptor beta chains below was sequenced from the same sample in a study of cytomegalovirus exposure and HLA in healthy donors. The PCR made use of 60 Vbeta and 13 Jbeta primers. The data were produced by immunoSEQ multiplex PCR, yet TCRdb's version contains in-frame clones alone and is incomplete. The sample totals about 130,000 clones. Sequenced sample: PBMCs. These receptor sequences come from a man between 18 and 35 years old in good health and CMV-seronegative.

The chain links TRBV6-5 to TRBJ2-7; 10 bases align to TRBD1. Germline-derived CDR1 and CDR2 are MNHEY and SVGAGI. The trim removed 4 bases at V and 2 bases at J, leaving 5 bases unmatched. This CDR3 has 15 residues. The CDR3 spells CASSSVGQGPYEQYF. The CDR3 DNA reads as TGTGCCAGCAGTTCCGTGGGACAGGGGCCCTACGAGCAGTACTTC.

CDR3 coding DNA: TGTGCCAGTAGTACCGCACTAGGGAGCTCCTACGAGCAGTACTTC. It translates to CASSTALGSSYEQYF. The chain uses TRBV19 and TRBJ2-7, with TRBD2 as a possible D gene (5 bases). Germline loops: CDR1 LNHDA, CDR2 SQIVND (reference sequence). V lost 4 bases, J lost 0 bases, and 13 bases lay in between. The CDR3 covers 15 residues.

The chain couples TRBV4-1 to TRBJ2-7, with 7 bases that match TRBD1. The J segment lost 2 bases and the V segment lost 0 bases, leaving 10 bases of the junction unmatched. Germline CDR1 is MGHRA and CDR2 is YSYEKL. The CDR3 runs 17 residues. The CDR3 coding sequence is TGCGCCAGCAGCCAAGAAGGGGGACAGCCAGACCCCTACGAGCAGTACTTC. Translating gives CASSQEGGQPDPYEQYF.

The J gene is TRBJ2-1, the V gene TRBV9, with TRBD2 matching over 7 bases. The CDR3 runs to 16 residues. CDR1 and CDR2 from the germline V gene are SGDLS and YYNGEE. Trimming took 0 bases from V and 6 from J; bases not matched to a gene: 9. The CDR3 spells CASSVGSQRDTNEQFF. Here the CDR3 DNA reads TGTGCCAGCAGCGTAGGGTCCCAGCGGGATACCAATGAGCAGTTCTTC.

The V gene is TRBV6-5, the J gene TRBJ2-1, with unresolved D. The germline V and J ends were trimmed by 5 bases and 9 bases, with 11 bases remaining between them. The CDR3 has 12 amino acids. Germline CDR1 reads MNHEY; CDR2 reads SVGAGI. The DNA for the CDR3 is TGTGCCAGCAGTAACCAGGTGGCTGAGCAGTTCTTC. Its protein is CASSNQVAEQFF.

CDR3 loop: CASSSPGFDLETQYF. CDR3 DNA: TGTGCCAGCAGTTCACCAGGATTTGATTTGGAGACCCAGTACTTC. This rearrangement joins TRBV28 to TRBJ2-5; D gene ambiguous. Germline V gives CDR1 MDHEN, CDR2 SYDVKM. The CDR3 covers 15 residues. Trimming left V 4 bases short and J 5 bases short, with 17 bases between.

J is TRBJ2-2 and V is TRBV30; D ambiguous. Trimming removed 0 bases from V and 8 bases from J, with 10 bases in between. The CDR3 is made up of 13 amino acids. Germline V lookup: CDR1 GTSNPN, CDR2 SVGIG (reference sequence). The CDR3 DNA is TGTGCCTGGAGTGTCCCCCGAGGAGGGGAGCTGTTTTTT. As protein: CAWSVPRGGELFF.

V is TRBV9 and J is TRBJ2-3, with TRBD2 identical over 9 bases. This CDR3 has 14 amino acids. Germline values: CDR1 SGDLS, CDR2 YYNGEE. V was pared by 1 base and J by 3 bases, with 0 bases of the junction left unmatched. Written as DNA, the CDR3 is TGTGCCAGCAGCGTACTAGCGGGGACAGATACGCAGTATTTT. Residues: CASSVLAGTDTQYF.

This sequence joins TRBV5-1 and TRBJ2-1; TRBD2 might be the D (7 bases). Germline CDR1 reads SGHRS; CDR2 reads YFSETQ. The CDR3 covers 16 residues. Between the trimmed V and J ends, which lost 3 bases and 3 bases, there was a span of 16 bases. The CDR3 protein is CASSSEGGADYNEQFF. The CDR3 coding sequence is TGCGCCAGCAGCTCGGAGGGGGGGGCGGACTACAATGAGCAGTTCTTC.

A remark on this clone: A junction boundary mismatches the germline segment, possibly from a read error. The genes are TRBV2 and TRBJ1-5; D is uncertain. The CDR3 length is 14 residues. Germline V gene lookup returns CDR1 SNHLY and CDR2 FYNNEI. The CDR3 loop is CASSPDDSNQPQHF. The CDR3 region has the DNA TGTGCCAGCAGTCCCGACGATAGCAACCAGCCCCAGCATTTT. The full variable domain, in which reference TRBV2 and TRBJ1-5 provide the parts outside the CDR3, is EPEVTQTPSHQVTQMGQEVILRCVPISNHLYFYWYRQILGQKVEFLVSFYNNEISEKSEIFDDQFSVERPDGSNFTLKIRSTKLEDSAMYFCASSPDDSNQPQHFGDGTRLSIL.